This passage covers 32 T cell receptor beta chains from one sample sequenced in a study of cytomegalovirus exposure and HLA in healthy donors. The PCR used 60 Vbeta and 13 Jbeta primers. Assay used: immunoSEQ multiplex PCR; TCRdb lists only in-frame clones, some missing. The sample lists some 95,000 clones, under 80% seen once, with roughly 7.3% in the top ten. Sequencing used PBMCs. The receptors originated from a man aged 45 to 65 in good health and CMV-seropositive.

V is TRBV2 and J is TRBJ2-5; possible D gene TRBD1, 6 bases. The CDR3 is 14 residues long. The V and J ends lost 6 bases and 2 bases respectively, with 13 bases between them. The germline V gene has CDR1 SNHLY and CDR2 FYNNEI. For the CDR3, the DNA is TGTGCCAGCAGCCCCAGGGGCCGACAAGAGACCCAGTACTTC. It translates to CASSPRGRQETQYF.

The rearrangement joins TRBV11-1 to TRBJ2-3, with 8 positions matching TRBD1. V shed 5 bases, J shed 7 bases, and the junction held 11 bases outside the gene matches. The CDR3 is 15 amino acids. The germline CDR1 and CDR2 sequences are SGHAT and FQDESV (reference sequence). This chain's CDR3 is CASSIGQGLEYTQYF. For the CDR3, the DNA is TGTGCCAGCAGCATCGGACAGGGACTTGAGTATACGCAGTATTTT.

This sequence joins TRBV4-3 and TRBJ2-1, with D perhaps TRBD1 (6 bases). The CDR3 spans 16 residues. The V end lost 4 bases, the J end lost 8 bases, and 21 bases lay between the germline ends. CDR1 and CDR2 (germline): LGHNA, YSLEER. CDR3 in DNA: TGCGCCAGCAGCCCCGTTTTCAGGGGATATCTTGATGAGCAGTTCTTC. Translated: CASSPVFRGYLDEQFF.

A remark on this clone: The conserved final phenylalanine or tryptophan is absent from the CDR3, which likely points to a read error. No DNA is shown, since the ends of the CDR3 on it are uncertain; the CDR3 is the one TCRdb lists. J is TRBJ1-2 and V is TRBV4-1; no check of the table's D call, TRBD1, against the DNA was made. The germline V gene has CDR1 MGHRA and CDR2 YSYEKL. The CDR3 is 15 amino acids long, termini counted. CDR3 sequence reads: CASSHDGQPNYGYPL.

The V call is TRBV5-1, the J call TRBJ2-5; weak D call: TRBD2 (5 bases). This CDR3 spans 15 amino acids. Trimming stripped 5 bases from V and 5 bases from J, with 19 bases between. Germline values: CDR1 SGHRS, CDR2 YFSETQ. The CDR3 nucleotides read TGCGCCAGCAGACCGAGGGAAAGGCCCTCGGAGACCCAGTACTTC. Its protein product is CASRPRERPSETQYF.

The chain carries TRBV4-1 and TRBJ1-5; 12 bases match TRBD1. The CDR3 has 18 residues. V was clipped by 4 bases and J by 6 bases; unmatched bases: 13. In germline, CDR1 is MGHRA, CDR2 YSYEKL. This chain's CDR3 is CASSPWLPGQGAVQPQHF. CDR3 sequence (DNA): TGCGCCAGCAGCCCCTGGCTTCCGGGACAGGGGGCTGTTCAGCCCCAGCATTTT.

The chain is built from TRBV6-5 and TRBJ1-2, with D unresolved. Germline V lookup: CDR1 MNHEY, CDR2 SVGAGI. V was trimmed by 0 bases and J by 4 bases, leaving 9 bases between them. The CDR3 length is 14 residues. CDR3 nucleotides: TGTGCCAGCAGTTACTCGAGCGGATTCTATGGCTACACCTTC. Translated: CASSYSSGFYGYTF.

This rearrangement joins TRBV2 to TRBJ1-1; a weak D match, TRBD1 (6 bases). V shed 2 bases and J shed 9 bases, with 16 bases lying between them. This CDR3 comprises 14 residues. From germline, CDR1 is SNHLY and CDR2 FYNNEI. The CDR3 protein is CASSEFSGQQKAFF. CDR3 sequence (DNA): TGTGCCAGCAGTGAATTCTCGGGACAACAAAAAGCTTTCTTT.

The V and J genes are TRBV5-3 and TRBJ1-5, with TRBD1 as a possible D gene (5 bases). TRBV5-3 is labeled an ORF, and its function is uncertain. The CDR3 is 17 amino acids. Between the trimmed V and J ends, which lost 6 bases and 4 bases, there was a span of 23 bases. CDR3 region: CARTTRGNGGGNQPQHF. Here the CDR3 DNA reads TGTGCCAGAACCACCCGCGGGAACGGGGGAGGGAATCAGCCCCAGCATTTT.

The chain is built from TRBV9 and TRBJ1-3; D is uncertain. CDR3 length: 16 residues. Trimming removed 0 bases from V and 0 bases from J, with 10 bases in between. Germline V gene sequence: CDR1 SGDLS, CDR2 YYNGEE. CDR3 bases: TGTGCCAGCAGCGTAGATCCGATTAGCTCTGGAAACACCATATATTTT. This sequence encodes CASSVDPISSGNTIYF.

V gene TRBV18 combines with J gene TRBJ2-1, with 8 bases aligning to TRBD2. CDR3 length: 15 residues. Germline V gene data show CDR1 as KGHSH and CDR2 as LQKENI. The V segment lost 9 bases and the J segment 5 bases; nucleotides outside the gene matches: 12. The chain's CDR3 is CASSPGTRGHNEQFF. The CDR3, as DNA: TGTGCCAGTTCCCCCGGGACTAGAGGTCACAATGAGCAGTTCTTC.

The chain links TRBV27 to TRBJ1-1; 8 bases fit TRBD1. The germline gives CDR1 MNHEY, CDR2 SMNVEV (reference sequence). V dropped 4 bases and J dropped 1; count of bases not matched to a gene: 8. This CDR3 region has 16 residues. The CDR3 region is CASSSGQGGTNTEAFF. CDR3 sequence (DNA): TGTGCCAGCAGTTCCGGACAGGGAGGTACGAACACTGAAGCTTTCTTT.

The V call is TRBV6-6, the J call TRBJ1-2; 8 bases agree with TRBD1. Germline loops: CDR1 MNHNY, CDR2 SVGAGI (reference sequence). V lost 8 bases, J lost 7 bases, and 6 bases stayed unmatched. This CDR3 comprises 12 residues. The CDR3 bases are TGTGCCAGCCTGACAGGGGATGCTGGCTACACCTTC. This sequence encodes CASLTGDAGYTF.

Only a few counts were recorded for this clone. Other DNA sequences within the sample encode an identical CDR3. This chain joins TRBV29-1 and TRBJ2-5; 8 positions agree with TRBD1. This CDR3 contains 12 residues. The germline CDR1 and CDR2 sequences are SQVTM and ANQGSEA. Losses at the gene ends were 2 bases for V and 5 bases for J; bases not matched to a gene: 1. CDR3 in DNA: TGCAGCGTTGAACAGGGGGCGGAGACCCAGTACTTC. The encoded protein is CSVEQGAETQYF. The full variable domain, with the rest looked up from reference TRBV29-1 and TRBJ2-5, is SAVISQKPSRDICQRGTSLTIQCQVDSQVTMMFWYRQQPGQSLTLIATANQGSEATYESGFVIDKFPISRPNLTFSTLTVSNMSPEDSSIYLCSVEQGAETQYFGPGTRLLVL.

The rearrangement joins TRBV18 to TRBJ1-6, with D perhaps TRBD1 (6 bases). Germline V lookup: CDR1 KGHSH, CDR2 LQKENI. V was shortened by 5 bases and J by 8 bases, with 16 bases between the two germline ends. The CDR3 totals 15 residues. CDR3 loop: CASSGTGKIDSPLHF. The CDR3 region has the DNA TGTGCCAGCTCAGGCACAGGGAAGATCGATTCACCCCTCCACTTT.

This clone occurred once. The rearrangement joins TRBV5-5 to TRBJ2-7; 7 bases fit TRBD1. CDR3 length equals 13 residues. Trimming took 4 bases from V and 2 from J; bases not matched to a gene: 3. CDR1 and CDR2 from the germline V gene are SGHKS and YYEKEE (reference sequence). The CDR3 loop is CASSPGTAYEQYF. The CDR3 bases are TGTGCCAGCAGCCCAGGGACAGCCTACGAGCAGTACTTC.

About this clone: This sample includes further DNA sequences coding for the same CDR3. This chain links TRBV30 with TRBJ2-1; 9 bases match TRBD2. CDR1 and CDR2 (germline): GTSNPN, SVGIG (reference sequence). Losses at the gene ends were 3 bases for V and 7 bases for J; bases not matched to a gene: 7. This CDR3 has 14 amino acids. CDR3 protein: CAWSPGLATNEQFF. The DNA for the CDR3 is TGTGCCTGGAGCCCGGGACTAGCTACGAATGAGCAGTTCTTC.

The chain links TRBV2 to TRBJ2-3; 7 bases fit TRBD2. This CDR3 is 11 amino acids long. With V trimmed by 11 bases and J by 10 bases, 9 bases remained unmatched. In germline, CDR1 is SNHLY, CDR2 FYNNEI. As DNA, the CDR3 is TGTGCCCGCTCAGAGCGGGGTCCGCAGTATTTT. This gives the protein CARSERGPQYF.

This clone has just a few counts. The chain carries TRBV27 and TRBJ2-3; tentatively, D is TRBD2 (5 bases). Germline-derived CDR1 and CDR2 are MNHEY and SMNVEV (reference sequence). V was shortened by 2 bases and J by 0 bases, with 12 bases between the two germline ends. The CDR3 totals 16 residues. The CDR3, as DNA: TGTGCCAGCAGTTTAGCATGGGGAGCTAGCACAGATACGCAGTATTTT. Translation gives CASSLAWGASTDTQYF.

This chain connects TRBV5-1 to TRBJ2-1, with 12 bases identical to TRBD2. The germline CDR1 and CDR2 sequences are SGHRS and YFSETQ. The length of the CDR3 is 18 residues. With 0 bases clipped from V and 0 bases from J, the junction kept 4 bases outside the gene matches. The CDR3 DNA follows: TGCGCCAGCAGCTTGGGTACTAGCGGGGGGAGCTCCTACAATGAGCAGTTCTTC. This translates into CASSLGTSGGSSYNEQFF.

CDR3 region: CSGRQGSSTEAFF. The DNA for the CDR3 is TGCAGCGGAAGACAGGGGAGTTCCACTGAAGCTTTCTTT. The chain carries TRBV29-1 and TRBJ1-1; 8 bases match TRBD1. This CDR3 has 13 amino acids. Germline assignment: CDR1 SQVTM and CDR2 ANQGSEA. Trimming took 7 bases from V and 4 from J; bases not matched to a gene: 8.

The rearrangement joins TRBV30 to TRBJ1-1, with 7 bases lining up with TRBD1. Germline lookup yields CDR1 GTSNPN and CDR2 SVGIG (reference sequence). CDR3 length equals 13 residues. Germline trimming cut 5 bases from V and 0 bases from J; bases unmatched to any gene: 3. CDR3 sequence: CAWADRMNTEAFF. CDR3 DNA sequence: TGTGCCTGGGCGGACAGGATGAACACTGAAGCTTTCTTT.

The rearrangement uses TRBV7-3 and TRBJ1-1, with D possibly TRBD1 on 5 matching bases. The CDR3 sequence is 12 residues long. V lost 0 bases and J lost 6, with 5 bases in between. Germline assignment: CDR1 SGHTA and CDR2 FQGTGA. CDR3: CASSLTGAEAFF. The CDR3 bases are TGTGCCAGCAGCTTAACAGGGGCTGAAGCTTTCTTT.

The chain joins TRBV19 to TRBJ2-2; D gene ambiguous. The CDR3 length is 13 residues. The V end lost 0 bases, the J end lost 7 bases, and 6 bases lay between the germline ends. Germline loops: CDR1 LNHDA, CDR2 SQIVND (reference sequence). The CDR3 sequence: CASSIDLFGELFF. For the CDR3, the DNA is TGTGCCAGTAGTATAGATCTATTCGGGGAGCTGTTTTTT.

In this sample, this clone turned up a few times. The V call is TRBV7-2, the J call TRBJ2-1, with TRBD2 as a possible D gene (6 bases). V shed 5 bases and J shed 6 bases, with 14 bases lying between them. This CDR3 region has 14 residues. Germline V gene sequence: CDR1 SGHTA, CDR2 FQGNSA. CDR3 coding DNA: TGTGCCAGCAGCGTTAGACTAGAGGGCAATGAGCAGTTCTTC. Translated, it gives CASSVRLEGNEQFF.

The rearrangement uses TRBV28 and TRBJ1-4; no definite D call. This CDR3 has 13 amino acids. Germline CDR1 is MDHEN and CDR2 is SYDVKM. Trimming shortened V by 4 bases and J by 8 bases, and 11 bases separated the two germline ends. The CDR3 coding sequence is TGTGCCAGCAGTTCCGGGGTCCAAGAAAAACTGTTTTTT. As protein: CASSSGVQEKLFF.

This clone has more than one count but fewer than ten. This chain uses TRBV28 with TRBJ1-1, with D possibly TRBD1 on 5 matching bases. Germline loops: CDR1 MDHEN, CDR2 SYDVKM. The CDR3 consists of 13 residues. V shed 3 bases and J shed 6 bases, with 11 bases lying between them. The CDR3 DNA reads TGTGCCAGCAGTTTTGGCAGGGTGGCTGAAGCTTTCTTT. Translated, it gives CASSFGRVAEAFF.

This clone was observed a few times. V usage is TRBV7-2 and J usage is TRBJ2-5; 7 bases agree with TRBD2. With 4 bases clipped from V and 1 base from J, the junction kept 6 bases outside the gene matches. The CDR3 spans 15 residues. Per germline, CDR1 SGHTA and CDR2 FQGNSA. Written as DNA, the CDR3 is TGTGCCAGCAGCTGGGGCGGGGGATTCCAAGAGACCCAGTACTTC. Residues: CASSWGGGFQETQYF.

V usage is TRBV28 and J usage is TRBJ2-2; TRBD2 matches at 8 bases. Per the germline V gene, CDR1 is MDHEN and CDR2 is SYDVKM. Losses at the gene ends were 6 bases for V and 5 bases for J; bases not matched to a gene: 8. This CDR3 has 15 residues. CDR3 sequence (DNA): TGTGCCAGCAGGGACGGGGGGGCCCGGACCGGGGAGCTGTTTTTT. Its translation is CASRDGGARTGELFF. Full variable domain (missing parts from reference TRBV28 and TRBJ2-2): DVKVTQSSRYLVKRTGEKVFLECVQDMDHENMFWYRQDPGLGLRLIYFSYDVKMKEKGDIPEGYSVSREKKERFSLILESASTNQTSMYLCASRDGGARTGELFFGEGSRLTVL.

The chain employs TRBV6-1 and TRBJ2-7, with 8 positions matching TRBD1. J lost 4 bases, V lost 2 bases, and 10 bases had no gene match. This CDR3 region has 16 residues. Germline-derived CDR1 and CDR2 are MNHNS and SASEGT. The CDR3: CASSEFDRGRSYEQYF. The CDR3 DNA sequence: TGTGCCAGCAGTGAATTTGACAGGGGACGTTCGTACGAGCAGTACTTC.

The chain combines TRBV10-3 with TRBJ1-4; D perhaps matches TRBD1 (5 bases). The length of the CDR3 is 13 residues. V was pared by 11 bases and J by 4 bases, with 14 bases between. The germline V gene encodes CDR1 ENHRY and CDR2 SYGVKD. CDR3 sequence: CAGKQDLNEKLFF. The CDR3 nucleotides are TGTGCCGGTAAACAGGACCTTAATGAAAAACTGTTTTTT.

The chain is built from TRBV7-2 and TRBJ1-4; 10 bases line up with TRBD1. V dropped 5 bases and J dropped 6; count of bases not matched to a gene: 6. The germline gives CDR1 SGHTA, CDR2 FQGNSA. The CDR3 is 15 residues long. The CDR3 DNA follows: TGTGCCAGCAGCCCCACTGGGACAGGGGATGAAAAACTGTTTTTT. Encoded protein: CASSPTGTGDEKLFF. The variable domain in full, with the rest retrieved from reference TRBV7-2 and TRBJ1-4, is GAGVSQSPSNKVTEKGKDVELRCDPISGHTALYWYRQSLGQGLEFLIYFQGNSAPDKSGLPSDRFSAERTGGSVSTLTIQRTQQEDSAVYLCASSPTGTGDEKLFFGSGTQLSVL.